These 13 T cell receptor beta chains came from one sample sequenced in a study of tumor-infiltrating lymphocytes in primary liver carcinoma listed by TCRdb under 2017. Sequencing took place on an Illumina HiSeq 2500. Using a constant-region primer and ProtoScript II reverse transcriptase, TCRbeta-specific cDNA was reverse-transcribed from approximately 0.55 ug total RNA. Construction of the TCRbeta libraries relied on three nested rounds of multiplex PCR, following a slightly modified ARM-PCR procedure. Each of the first two PCR rounds ran for around 10 cycles using multiplex TRBV1-TRBV30 forward primers together with a Cbeta reverse primer. TCRdb reran the public reads through fastp at Q25 and MiXCR, keeping productive beta chains. One record per CDR3 amino acid sequence lists the most common genes and DNA. The sample table holds tens of thousands of distinct CDR3 sequences, of which roughly 75% were seen once. The top ten constitute more than 35% of the sample.

Total RNA and DNA were co-extracted from 20-30 mg of bulk tissue with the AllPrep DNA/RNA mini kit, without cell sorting. The sample was tumor-adjacent normal liver tissue. The origin of the receptors is a woman aged 25 to 39 with primary liver carcinoma and hepatitis B virus infection.

Notes on this clonotype: A clone one base away is much larger, so this may be a read error. This chain uses TRBV28 with TRBJ2-3, with 10 bases fitting TRBD1. The germline V gene encodes CDR1 MDHEN and CDR2 SYDVKM. The CDR3 totals 17 residues. CDR3 DNA: TGTGTCAGCAGCTTCTCGGCCGGGACAGGGGATCTGGATACGCAGTATTTT. Translating gives CVSSFSAGTGDLDTQYF.

In the case of this clonotype: Without the conserved terminal phenylalanine or tryptophan, this CDR3 likely stems from a read error. This sequence joins TRBV14 and TRBJ2-3; 7 positions match TRBD2. The CDR3 spans 16 residues. The germline V gene has CDR1 SGHDN and CDR2 FVKESK. With V trimmed by 2 bases and J by 0 bases, 5 bases remained unmatched. The CDR3 reads CASSQRRTSSTDTQYY. DNA for the CDR3: TGTGCCAGCAGCCAAAGACGGACTAGTAGCACAGATACGCAGTATTAT.

Comments on this clonotype: As the CDR3 is not closed by the conserved phenylalanine or tryptophan, this likely results from a read error. The limits of the CDR3 on the DNA are not certain, so only TCRdb's listed CDR3 is given. This rearrangement joins TRBV11-2 to TRBJ2-1; the table's D call TRBD1 went unverified against the DNA. Germline CDR1 is SGHAT and CDR2 is FQNNGV. Including both end residues, the CDR3 is 16 amino acids long. CDR3 residues: CASSLGMGARHNEQFS.

Turning to this clonotype: Mismatch with germline at one junction end may stem from a read error. The chain couples TRBV4-3 to TRBJ2-7; D is undetermined. The CDR3 sequence is 13 residues long. The germline V gene has CDR1 LGHNA and CDR2 YSLEER. The CDR3, as DNA: TGCGCTAGCAGCCAAATTTTTCGTGGCGAGCAGTGCTTC. This encodes CASSQIFRGEQCF.

Note on this clonotype: In this CDR3 the conserved last residue, phenylalanine or tryptophan, is missing, so a read error is likely. The DNA is left out, because the CDR3 cannot be placed on it with certainty; the CDR3 is given as TCRdb lists it. The CDR3 sequence is CSAERQGTDERFY. The V call is TRBV29-1, the J call TRBJ2-1; no DNA check was done on the table's D call, TRBD1. The CDR3 extends over 13 residues, inclusive of both ends. The V gene's germline CDR1 is SQVTM and CDR2 ANQGSEA.

To note about this clonotype: A much larger clone lies one base from this, so it may be a read error. The chain carries TRBV7-9 and TRBJ2-1, with D hard to call. The V end lost 5 bases, the J end lost 7 bases, and 12 bases lay between the germline ends. CDR1 SEHNR and CDR2 FQNEAQ come from the germline V gene (reference sequence). The CDR3 spans 13 residues. CDR3 coding DNA: TGTGCCAGCAGCCCTACATTCGTAAATGAGCAGTTCTTC. Translated, it gives CASSPTFVNEQFF.

The chain links TRBV21-1 to TRBJ2-2; TRBD2 is the table's D call, not checked against the DNA. TRBV21-1 counts as a pseudogene. This CDR3 spans 16 amino acids. CDR3 sequence: CASTKKDGARTGELFF. CDR3 bases: TGTGCCAGCACTAAGAAGGACGGGGCCCGCACCGGGGAGCTGTTTTTT.

This clonotype was seen a handful of times. The chain recombines TRBV7-2 with TRBJ1-2, with D perhaps matching TRBD1 (5 bases). CDR1 and CDR2 (germline): SGHTA, FQGNSA. The V gene lost 4 bases and the J gene lost 4 bases, with 13 bases spanning the gap. This CDR3 comprises 14 residues. CDR3: CASSSYRTPYGYTF. CDR3 nucleotides: TGTGCCAGCAGCTCGTACAGGACCCCCTATGGCTACACCTTC.

About this clonotype: The CDR3 does not close with the conserved phenylalanine or tryptophan, likely indicating a read error. The V and J genes are TRBV29-1 and TRBJ2-1; D is uncertain. V lost 6 bases and J lost 7, with 7 bases in between. The CDR3 is 10 amino acids. Germline V gene lookup returns CDR1 SQVTM and CDR2 ANQGSEA. The CDR3 region is CSVDQNEQFC. The CDR3 DNA follows: TGCAGCGTAGATCAAAATGAGCAGTTCTGT.

The gene calls are TRBV11-2 and TRBJ2-7, with D possibly TRBD1 on 6 matching bases. CDR3 size: 15 residues. Germline V gene sequence: CDR1 SGHAT, CDR2 FQNNGV. Trimming shortened V by 4 bases and J by 12 bases, and 25 bases separated the two germline ends. The CDR3 DNA sequence: TGTGCCAGCAGCTCACTGGTGGGGGCCACCTATGAACGGTACTTC. As protein: CASSSLVGATYERYF.

About this clonotype itself: The CDR3 does not close with the conserved phenylalanine or tryptophan, likely indicating a read error. The chain couples TRBV6-1 to TRBJ2-1; D is perhaps TRBD2 (5 bases). This CDR3 is 15 amino acids long. Per germline, CDR1 MNHNS and CDR2 SASEGT. In DNA, the CDR3 is TGTGCCAGTAGTGTAACGGAGGAAGGTCACAATGAGCAGTTCTTG. Its translation is CASSVTEEGHNEQFL.

In this sample, this clonotype turned up many times. CDR3 loop: CASSRSLAKNIQYF. The CDR3 bases are TGTGCCAGCAGCCGGAGTCTAGCCAAAAACATTCAGTACTTC. This rearrangement joins TRBV28 to TRBJ2-4, with D uncertain. Trimming removed 6 bases at V and 0 bases at J, with 9 bases between. This CDR3 contains 14 residues. CDR1 and CDR2 (germline): MDHEN, SYDVKM. Filled out from reference TRBV28 and TRBJ2-4, the complete variable domain reads DVKVTQSSRYLVKRTGEKVFLECVQDMDHENMFWYRQDPGLGLRLIYFSYDVKMKEKGDIPEGYSVSREKKERFSLILESASTNQTSMYLCASSRSLAKNIQYFGAGTRLSVL.

For this clonotype: One end of the junction is discordant with germline, which a read error may explain. The V and J genes are TRBV29-1 and TRBJ2-4; D is unresolved. This CDR3 has 13 amino acids. The germline gives CDR1 SQVTM, CDR2 ANQGSEA. CDR3 sequence (DNA): TGCAGGGTTAATCTAGGAGCCAACAACATTCAGTACTTC. Amino acid sequence: CRVNLGANNIQYF.